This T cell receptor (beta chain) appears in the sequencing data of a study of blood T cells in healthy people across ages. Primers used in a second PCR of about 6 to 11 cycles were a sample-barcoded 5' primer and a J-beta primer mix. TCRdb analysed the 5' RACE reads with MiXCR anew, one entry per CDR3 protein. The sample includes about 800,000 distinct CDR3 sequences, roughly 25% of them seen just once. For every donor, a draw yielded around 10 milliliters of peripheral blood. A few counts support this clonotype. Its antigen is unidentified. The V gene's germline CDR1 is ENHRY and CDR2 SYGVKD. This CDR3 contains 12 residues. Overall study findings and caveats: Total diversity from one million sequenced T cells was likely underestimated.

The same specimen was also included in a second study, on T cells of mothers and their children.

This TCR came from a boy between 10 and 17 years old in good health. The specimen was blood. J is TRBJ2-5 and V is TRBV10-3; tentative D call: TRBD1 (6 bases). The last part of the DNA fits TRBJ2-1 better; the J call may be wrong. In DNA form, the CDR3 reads TGTGCCATCAGTACAGGGATGAATGAGCAGTTCTTC. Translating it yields CAISTGMNEQFF.